Each of the 17 T cell receptor beta chains below was sequenced from the same sample in a study of blood T cell repertoires in COVID-19. The protocol was immunoSEQ multiplex PCR, while the TCRdb copy is restricted to in-frame clones and leaves out a portion. The repertoire consists of about 55,000 clones, with 75% to 90% occurring once and the leading ten covering around 17%. The sequenced sample consisted of peripheral blood. The receptors shown here come from a human donor in a cohort sampled during active COVID-19.

The chain joins TRBV3-1 (or the pseudogene TRBV3-2) to TRBJ1-1; D is perhaps TRBD1 (5 bases). Germline V gene lookup returns CDR1 LGHDT and CDR2 YNNKEL (reference sequence). Trimming left V 8 bases short and J 5 bases short, with 12 bases between. CDR3 size: 12 residues. The CDR3 coding sequence is TGTGCCAGCGGGGGGGTTTGGACTGAAGCTTTCTTT. Its translation is CASGGVWTEAFF.

The count of this clone is one. Compared with germline, one end of the junction differs, possibly owing to a read error. Here the CDR3 reads CASREGLAGYTGELFF. CDR3 nucleotides: TGTGCCAGCAGGGAAGGACTAGCGGGGTACACCGGGGAGCTGTTTTTT. The chain joins TRBV2 to TRBJ2-2, with 12 bases aligning to TRBD2. The CDR3 length is 16 residues. Germline CDR1 is SNHLY and CDR2 is FYNNEI.

V and J are TRBV5-1 and TRBJ1-1, with 9 bases that match TRBD1. The CDR3 has 14 residues. Germline V lookup: CDR1 SGHRS, CDR2 YFSETQ. J was trimmed by 7 bases and V by 3 bases; bases with no gene match: 7. Here the CDR3 reads CASSSWTGVGEAFF. The CDR3 coding sequence is TGCGCCAGCAGCTCGTGGACAGGGGTGGGTGAAGCTTTCTTT. The full variable domain, with the rest looked up from reference TRBV5-1 and TRBJ1-1, is KAGVTQTPRYLIKTRGQQVTLSCSPISGHRSVSWYQQTPGQGLQFLFEYFSETQRNKGNFPGRFSGRQFSNSRSEMNVSTLELGDSALYLCASSSWTGVGEAFFGQGTRLTVV.

The J gene is TRBJ1-2, the V gene TRBV28; 11 nucleotides line up with TRBD1. Germline V gives CDR1 MDHEN, CDR2 SYDVKM. With V trimmed by 5 bases and J by 7 bases, 12 bases remained unmatched. The CDR3 consists of 16 residues. CDR3 loop: CASSPNEDRGRRGYTF. The DNA for the CDR3 is TGTGCCAGCAGTCCCAACGAGGACAGGGGGCGTCGTGGCTACACCTTC.

The chain has TRBV19 and TRBJ1-2; D is undetermined. V was clipped by 7 bases and J by 7 bases, with 16 bases between them. The CDR3 spans 13 residues. Germline CDR1 is LNHDA and CDR2 is SQIVND (reference sequence). CDR3 protein: CASNQLGQVGYTF. The CDR3 DNA reads as TGTGCCAGTAACCAACTGGGCCAGGTTGGCTACACCTTC.

As regards this clone: Compared with germline, one end of the junction differs, possibly owing to a read error. The chain employs TRBV19 and TRBJ2-7; 8 bases align to TRBD1. CDR3 length: 15 amino acids. Germline V CDR1 and CDR2: LNHDA, SQIVND (reference sequence). As DNA, the CDR3 is TGTGCCAGTAGTTTAGACAGGGGACCGTCCTACGAGCAGTACTTC. Protein sequence: CASSLDRGPSYEQYF.

The V gene is TRBV18, the J gene TRBJ2-7, with 7 positions matching TRBD2. Trimming cost V 0 bases and J 3 bases; bases outside gene matches: 8. The CDR3 consists of 16 residues. Germline CDR1 KGHSH, CDR2 LQKENI. CDR3 DNA: TGTGCCAGCTCACCACCGGGTAGCGGGCCTCTCTACGAGCAGTACTTC. Residues: CASSPPGSGPLYEQYF.

The rearrangement joins TRBV5-4 to TRBJ2-5, with TRBD2 matching 12 bases. V lost 6 bases and J lost 4; bases outside the gene matches: 16. The CDR3 covers 18 residues. CDR1 SGHNT and CDR2 YYREEE come from the germline V gene (reference sequence). This chain's CDR3 is CASTPPGLAGGAVETQYF. The CDR3 nucleotides read TGTGCCAGCACCCCACCGGGGCTAGCGGGAGGGGCCGTAGAGACCCAGTACTTC. The whole variable domain, filled in from reference TRBV5-4 and TRBJ2-5, reads ETGVTQSPTHLIKTRGQQVTLRCSSQSGHNTVSWYQQALGQGPQFIFQYYREEENGRGNFPPRFSGLQFPNYSSELNVNALELDDSALYLCASTPPGLAGGAVETQYFGPGTRLLVL.

The chain has TRBV12-3 or TRBV12-4 and TRBJ2-7; maybe TRBD2 (5 bases). This CDR3 region has 13 residues. Trimming removed 2 bases at V and 6 bases at J, with 11 bases between. This CDR3 is CASSLNGKGEQYF. The DNA of the CDR3 is TGTGCCAGCAGTTTAAACGGGAAGGGCGAGCAGTACTTC.

The chain is built from TRBV11-3 and TRBJ2-1; tentatively, D is TRBD2 (6 bases). The V and J ends lost 5 bases and 5 bases respectively, with 10 bases between them. Germline V gene lookup returns CDR1 SGHNT and CDR2 YENEEA. CDR3 size: 13 residues. This CDR3 is CASSPRGDNEQFF. For the CDR3, the DNA is TGTGCCAGCAGCCCTCGCGGGGACAATGAGCAGTTCTTC.

This sequence joins TRBV6-4 and TRBJ1-3, with TRBD1 identical over 8 bases. The CDR3 length is 18 residues. The ends lost 4 bases at V and 0 bases at J; junction bases unmatched: 11. Germline assignment: CDR1 MRHNA and CDR2 SNTAGT. CDR3: CASSAGTGRNNSGNTIYF. The CDR3 DNA follows: TGTGCCAGCAGTGCCGGGACAGGACGGAACAACTCTGGAAACACCATATATTTT.

The rearrangement joins TRBV6-5 to TRBJ2-5, with TRBD2 matching over 9 bases. This CDR3 contains 13 residues. J lost 5 bases, V lost 8 bases, and 6 bases had no gene match. Germline CDR1 MNHEY, CDR2 SVGAGI. The CDR3 region has the DNA TGTGCCAGCGGGCGGGAGGGACTGGAGACCCAGTACTTC. Its translation is CASGREGLETQYF.

This chain uses TRBV5-4 with TRBJ2-5; 9 positions match TRBD1. Germline lookup yields CDR1 SGHNT and CDR2 YYREEE (reference sequence). The CDR3 length is 15 residues. J was trimmed by 3 bases and V by 2 bases; bases with no gene match: 5. CDR3: CASSFGDRVKETQYF. The CDR3 nucleotides read TGTGCCAGCAGCTTCGGGGACAGGGTAAAAGAGACCCAGTACTTC.

The V and J genes are TRBV6-5 and TRBJ1-2; D not resolved. Trimming removed 0 bases at V and 5 bases at J, with 13 bases between. The CDR3 is 15 residues long. The V gene's germline CDR1 is MNHEY and CDR2 SVGAGI. CDR3 sequence (DNA): TGTGCCAGCAGTTACTCGATGTCGGGTGGGTATGGCTACACCTTC. Residues: CASSYSMSGGYGYTF.

The chain joins TRBV3-1 (or the pseudogene TRBV3-2) to TRBJ2-3; no clear D gene. CDR1 is LGHDT and CDR2 is YNNKEL in the germline V gene (reference sequence). CDR3 size: 16 residues. With 0 bases removed from V and 2 bases from J, the gap between germline ends came to 12 bases. The CDR3 DNA is TGTGCCAGCAGCCAAGATAGGTTCACAGTCACAGATACGCAGTATTTT. It specifies CASSQDRFTVTDTQYF.

This sequence joins TRBV5-1 and TRBJ1-6; 8 nucleotides align to TRBD1. CDR1 is SGHRS and CDR2 is YFSETQ in the germline V gene. The CDR3 runs 16 residues. Trimming at V came to 4 bases and at J to 9 bases, leaving 12 bases not matched to a gene. The CDR3 coding sequence is TGCGCCAGCAGCCTTACCGTCGACAGGGGAATTTCACCCCTCCACTTT. As protein: CASSLTVDRGISPLHF. Full variable domain (rest looked up from reference TRBV5-1 and TRBJ1-6): KAGVTQTPRYLIKTRGQQVTLSCSPISGHRSVSWYQQTPGQGLQFLFEYFSETQRNKGNFPGRFSGRQFSNSRSEMNVSTLELGDSALYLCASSLTVDRGISPLHFGNGTRLTVT.

The chain employs TRBV5-1 and TRBJ2-5; 8 bases line up with TRBD1. CDR1 and CDR2 (germline): SGHRS, YFSETQ. The CDR3 loop spans 14 amino acids. V lost 3 bases, J lost 5 bases, and 6 bases stayed unmatched. As DNA, the CDR3 is TGCGCCAGCAGCTATCCAGGGGGCTTGGAGACCCAGTACTTC. It encodes CASSYPGGLETQYF.